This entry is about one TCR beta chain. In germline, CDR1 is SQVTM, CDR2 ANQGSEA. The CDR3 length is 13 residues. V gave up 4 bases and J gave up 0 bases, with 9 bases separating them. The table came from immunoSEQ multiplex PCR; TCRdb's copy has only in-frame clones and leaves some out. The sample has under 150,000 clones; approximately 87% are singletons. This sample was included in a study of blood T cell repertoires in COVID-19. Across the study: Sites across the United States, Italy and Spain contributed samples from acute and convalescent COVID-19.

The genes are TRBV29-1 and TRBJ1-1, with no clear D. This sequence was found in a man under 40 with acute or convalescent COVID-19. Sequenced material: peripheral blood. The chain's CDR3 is CSVGTYLNTEAFF. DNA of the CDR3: TGCAGCGTTGGGACTTACTTGAACACTGAAGCTTTCTTT.